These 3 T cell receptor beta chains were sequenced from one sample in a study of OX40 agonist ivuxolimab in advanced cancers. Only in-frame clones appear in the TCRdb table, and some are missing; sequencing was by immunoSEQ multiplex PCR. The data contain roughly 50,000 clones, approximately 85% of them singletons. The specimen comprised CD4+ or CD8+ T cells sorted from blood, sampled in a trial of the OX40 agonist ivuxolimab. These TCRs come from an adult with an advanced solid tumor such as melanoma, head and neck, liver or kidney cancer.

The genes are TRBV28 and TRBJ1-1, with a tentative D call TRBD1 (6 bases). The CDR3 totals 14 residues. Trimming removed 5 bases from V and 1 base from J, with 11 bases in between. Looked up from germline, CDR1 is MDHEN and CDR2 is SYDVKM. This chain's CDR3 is CASSTGQQNTEAFF. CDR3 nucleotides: TGTGCCAGCAGTACCGGACAGCAGAACACTGAAGCTTTCTTT.

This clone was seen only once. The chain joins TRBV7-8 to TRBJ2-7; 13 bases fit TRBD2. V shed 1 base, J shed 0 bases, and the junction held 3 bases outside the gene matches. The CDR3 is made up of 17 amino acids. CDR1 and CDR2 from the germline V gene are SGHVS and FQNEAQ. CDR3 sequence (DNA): TGTGCCAGCAGCTTAGGGACTAGCGGGGGTTACTCCTACGAGCAGTACTTC. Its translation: CASSLGTSGGYSYEQYF. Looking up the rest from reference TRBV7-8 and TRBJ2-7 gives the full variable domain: GAGVSQSPRYKVAKRGQDVALRCDPISGHVSLFWYQQALGQGPEFLTYFQNEAQLDKSGLPSDRFFAERPEGSVSTLKIQRTQQEDSAVYLCASSLGTSGGYSYEQYFGPGTRLTVT.

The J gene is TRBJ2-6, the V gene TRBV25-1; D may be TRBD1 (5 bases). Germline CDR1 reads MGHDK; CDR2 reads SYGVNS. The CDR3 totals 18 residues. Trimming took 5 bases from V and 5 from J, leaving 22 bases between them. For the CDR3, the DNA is TGTGCCAGCAGTTTATTCTTAGATGGACAAAGTCGGGCCAACGTCCTGACTTTC. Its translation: CASSLFLDGQSRANVLTF.